One TCR beta chain is described in this entry. This sample's TCRbeta library carried unique molecular identifier barcodes. TCRdb itself ran the PCR reads through MiXCR, one entry per CDR3 protein. The repertoire holds 250,000 to 350,000 distinct CDR3 sequences, with about 10% as singletons. This sample stems from a study of T-cell reconstitution after alpha-beta-depleted transplantation in children. CDR3 size: 13 residues. The V end was cut by 1 base, the J end by 6 bases, with 8 bases between. Germline CDR1 and CDR2: MGHDK and SYGVNS. The chain joins TRBV25-1 to TRBJ2-3, with D possibly matching TRBD2 (6 bases). Material: PBMCs from the stem cell graft donor, obtained from the stem cell graft. This TCR derives from a human donor who donated a stem cell graft to a child with SCID. The CDR3 loop is CASSEWGVDTQYF. The CDR3 DNA reads as TGTGCCAGCAGTGAATGGGGGGTGGATACGCAGTATTTT.